These 21 T cell receptor beta chains were all obtained from the same sample, sequenced in a study of graft-versus-host responses after intestinal transplantation. Sequenced by immunoSEQ multiplex PCR; TCRdb stores in-frame clones only, minus some. The sample records about 12,000 clones, roughly 93% being singletons. Sequencing used PBMCs, obtained 1032 days after intestinal transplantation. These receptors were obtained from a human patient who received an intestinal transplant, so some T cells may come from the graft donor.

The V and J genes are TRBV11-2 and TRBJ2-2; possibly TRBD1 for D (5 bases). In germline, CDR1 is SGHAT, CDR2 FQNNGV. The CDR3 runs to 14 residues. V lost 5 bases and J lost 1, with 8 bases in between. The chain's CDR3 is CASSHTGNTGELFF. The CDR3 nucleotides are TGTGCCAGCAGCCATACAGGGAACACCGGGGAGCTGTTTTTT.

The V call is TRBV5-8, the J call TRBJ1-1; D is perhaps TRBD1 (6 bases). With 4 bases removed from V and 2 bases from J, the gap between germline ends came to 27 bases. This CDR3 is 19 amino acids long. The germline CDR1 and CDR2 sequences are SGHTS and YDEGEE. In DNA, the CDR3 is TGTGCCAGCAGCACGTTGACAGGCCGCTTCGGAGAAGTTAACACTGAAGCTTTCTTT. It specifies CASSTLTGRFGEVNTEAFF.

The chain has TRBV15 and TRBJ1-2; D uncertain. Germline assignment: CDR1 LNHNV and CDR2 YYDKDF (reference sequence). Trimming stripped 0 bases from V and 6 bases from J, with 8 bases between. The CDR3 runs to 13 residues. CDR3 sequence (DNA): TGTGCCACCAGCAGAGATCCCGCTGATGGCTACACCTTC. Protein sequence: CATSRDPADGYTF.

This chain joins TRBV5-1 and TRBJ1-2; D gene unclear. CDR1 and CDR2 (germline): SGHRS, YFSETQ. This CDR3 region has 13 residues. The V gene lost 0 bases and the J gene lost 2 bases, with 5 bases spanning the gap. The DNA of the CDR3 is TGCGCCAGCAGCTTGGAACCAAACTATGGCTACACCTTC. Protein: CASSLEPNYGYTF.

This rearrangement joins TRBV5-5 to TRBJ1-4; D gene unclear. This CDR3 contains 15 residues. Looked up from germline, CDR1 is SGHKS and CDR2 is YYEKEE (reference sequence). V lost 10 bases and J lost 1, with 17 bases in between. CDR3 coding DNA: TGTGCCGGCCAGGTTAACGTCGGAACTAATGAAAAACTGTTTTTT. This gives the protein CAGQVNVGTNEKLFF. The whole variable domain, remainder taken from reference TRBV5-5 and TRBJ1-4, is DAGVTQSPTHLIKTRGQQVTLRCSPISGHKSVSWYQQVLGQGPQFIFQYYEKEERGRGNFPDRFSARQFPNYSSELNVNALLLGDSALYLCAGQVNVGTNEKLFFGSGTQLSVL.

The chain combines TRBV5-6 with TRBJ2-3; 9 nucleotides line up with TRBD2. Germline assignment: CDR1 SGHDT and CDR2 YYEEEE. Trimming took 6 bases from V and 2 from J; bases not matched to a gene: 7. The CDR3 spans 15 residues. CDR3: CASTLAGAYTDTQYF. The CDR3 nucleotides are TGTGCCAGCACGTTAGCGGGGGCGTACACAGATACGCAGTATTTT.

The chain links TRBV11-2 to TRBJ2-7; unclear D gene. The CDR3 loop spans 11 amino acids. From germline, CDR1 is SGHAT and CDR2 FQNNGV. Between the trimmed V and J ends, which lost 4 bases and 2 bases, there was a span of 3 bases. The CDR3 DNA follows: TGTGCCAGCAGCTCGGCCTACGAGCAGTACTTC. Translated, it gives CASSSAYEQYF.

This clone was seen a single time. The chain recombines TRBV19 with TRBJ1-4; D possibly corresponds to TRBD1 (5 bases). Between the trimmed V and J ends, which lost 9 bases and 2 bases, there was a span of 22 bases. CDR3 length: 17 amino acids. The germline gives CDR1 LNHDA, CDR2 SQIVND (reference sequence). The CDR3 reads CASRRDRLQSTNEKLFF. CDR3 in DNA: TGTGCCAGCCGCCGGGACCGACTACAAAGCACTAATGAAAAACTGTTTTTT. The full variable domain, in which reference TRBV19 and TRBJ1-4 provide the parts outside the CDR3, is DGGITQSPKYLFRKEGQNVTLSCEQNLNHDAMYWYRQDPGQGLRLIYYSQIVNDFQKGDIAEGYSVSREKKESFPLTVTSAQKNPTAFYLCASRRDRLQSTNEKLFFGSGTQLSVL.

The chain links TRBV4-1 to TRBJ2-7, with TRBD1 as a possible D gene (7 bases). Trimming pared 1 base from V and 4 bases from J, leaving 11 bases between. The length of the CDR3 is 14 residues. Germline CDR1 MGHRA, CDR2 YSYEKL. CDR3 coding DNA: TGCGCCAGCAGCCAAGGACAGGGACTTTACGAGCAGTACTTC. It encodes CASSQGQGLYEQYF.

The V call is TRBV5-1, the J call TRBJ1-3; 10 bases are a match to TRBD1. The CDR3 has 16 amino acids. V lost 4 bases to trimming and J lost 0 bases; unmatched junction nucleotides: 4. Germline V lookup: CDR1 SGHRS, CDR2 YFSETQ. The CDR3 coding sequence is TGCGCCAGCAGCCCCGGGACAGGGGTCTCTGGAAACACCATATATTTT. Translating it yields CASSPGTGVSGNTIYF.

The chain carries TRBV11-2 and TRBJ2-3; unclear D gene. The V and J ends lost 1 base and 4 bases respectively, with 12 bases between them. Germline lookup yields CDR1 SGHAT and CDR2 FQNNGV. The CDR3 has 15 amino acids. This CDR3 is CASSLVLGVADTQYF. Written as DNA, the CDR3 is TGTGCCAGCAGCTTAGTCCTAGGAGTCGCAGATACGCAGTATTTT.

The table lists this clone with a few counts. This chain uses TRBV7-9 with TRBJ1-6; D not resolved. The CDR3 consists of 13 residues. Trimming removed 8 bases at V and 10 bases at J, with 15 bases between. Germline CDR1 reads SEHNR; CDR2 reads FQNEAQ (reference sequence). CDR3 nucleotide sequence: TGTGCCAGCTTCGGGTCTATAGAATCACCCCTCCACTTT. It encodes CASFGSIESPLHF.

The CDR3 protein is CASDGRNTEAFF. CDR3 bases: TGTGCCAGCGATGGGCGGAACACTGAAGCTTTCTTT. J is TRBJ1-1 and V is TRBV2, with D hard to call. In germline, CDR1 is SNHLY, CDR2 FYNNEI. CDR3 size: 12 residues. V gave up 8 bases and J gave up 1 base, with 8 bases separating them.

The chain is built from TRBV9 and TRBJ2-7; no clear D gene. The CDR3 sequence is 14 residues long. V lost 0 bases to trimming and J lost 2 bases, with 9 bases between them. Germline assignment: CDR1 SGDLS and CDR2 YYNGEE. CDR3 in DNA: TGTGCCAGCAGCGTAGCTGGGGTTCCCTACGAGCAGTACTTC. Protein sequence: CASSVAGVPYEQYF.

V gene TRBV6-1 combines with J gene TRBJ2-7; tentatively, D is TRBD2 (7 bases). Per germline, CDR1 MNHNS and CDR2 SASEGT. The CDR3 extends over 15 amino acids. V lost 5 bases and J 0 bases, leaving 14 bases between the germline ends. The CDR3: CASSLGGEGSYEQYF. Here the CDR3 DNA reads TGTGCCAGCAGTTTAGGGGGGGAGGGCTCCTACGAGCAGTACTTC.

The chain links TRBV19 to TRBJ1-5; D unresolved. Germline CDR1 LNHDA, CDR2 SQIVND (reference sequence). CDR3 length: 16 amino acids. V lost 3 bases to trimming and J lost 5 bases, with 17 bases between them. The CDR3 loop reads CASSIGFGPIYQPQHF. In nucleotides, the CDR3 is TGTGCCAGTAGTATCGGATTCGGACCAATCTATCAGCCCCAGCATTTT.

CDR3 DNA sequence: TGTGCCAGCAGGACCGGGACAGGGGGCAATCAGCCCCAGCATTTT. It encodes CASRTGTGGNQPQHF. The chain couples TRBV6-5 to TRBJ1-5; 10 bases match TRBD1. After removal of 6 bases from V and 2 bases from J, the junction contained 4 bases not matched to a gene. This CDR3 has 15 amino acids. Per the germline V gene, CDR1 is MNHEY and CDR2 is SVGAGI.

V gene TRBV25-1 combines with J gene TRBJ1-1, with TRBD1 matching 10 bases. The ends lost 0 bases at V and 5 bases at J; junction bases unmatched: 9. The CDR3 covers 17 residues. Germline loops: CDR1 MGHDK, CDR2 SYGVNS. The CDR3 DNA reads TGTGCCAGCAGTGAATACGATGACAGGGGGCCGGGGACTGAAGCTTTCTTT. Protein product: CASSEYDDRGPGTEAFF.

This clone was counted once. The rearrangement uses TRBV5-6 and TRBJ1-2, with 10 bases that match TRBD1. V dropped 3 bases and J dropped 4; count of bases not matched to a gene: 6. The CDR3 length is 15 residues. Germline-derived CDR1 and CDR2 are SGHDT and YYEEEE. In DNA, the CDR3 is TGTGCCAGCAGCTGGGGGACAGGGGCTCCCTATGGCTACACCTTC. Protein sequence: CASSWGTGAPYGYTF.

The gene calls are TRBV11-2 and TRBJ2-7; no definite D call. The germline V and J ends were trimmed by 1 base and 2 bases, with 9 bases remaining between them. CDR3 length: 14 amino acids. Germline V CDR1 and CDR2: SGHAT, FQNNGV. This chain's CDR3 is CASSLGPLPYEQYF. The CDR3 region has the DNA TGTGCCAGCAGCTTAGGTCCACTACCCTACGAGCAGTACTTC.

V is TRBV5-6 and J is TRBJ1-2; D remains ambiguous. V lost 0 bases to trimming and J lost 4 bases, with 10 bases between them. Per the germline V gene, CDR1 is SGHDT and CDR2 is YYEEEE. There are 14 residues in the CDR3. The CDR3 DNA is TGTGCCAGCAGCTTGGTATCCCAGAGCTATGGCTACACCTTC. Amino acids: CASSLVSQSYGYTF.